This paragraph covers one TCR beta chain sequence. Its matching antigen is unknown. This sample was included in a study of T cell responses to AZD1222 COVID-19 vaccine. Sequencing was performed with immunoSEQ multiplex PCR; in TCRdb, only in-frame clones are kept and a portion is missing. This table holds 35,000 to 45,000 clones, approximately 80% found once. Overall study results and limits: Females made up more of the donors, who were largely white British, and clonal diversity may have come out too low.

With 6 bases removed from V and 3 bases from J, the gap between germline ends came to 14 bases. The CDR3 contains 14 residues. Per germline, CDR1 SGHTA and CDR2 FQGNSA. The chain couples TRBV7-2 to TRBJ1-2; perhaps TRBD1 as D (5 bases). The sample here was peripheral blood, taken 28 days after the second AZD1222 dose. This receptor was identified in an adult who received the AZD1222 COVID-19 vaccine. The CDR3: CASSFAGTYYGYTF. The CDR3 nucleotides are TGTGCCAGCAGTTTCGCCGGGACGTACTATGGCTACACCTTC.